This T cell receptor (beta chain) derives from a study of shared clonotypes between healthy human individuals. Clones were sequenced by immunoSEQ multiplex PCR, and TCRdb holds only the in-frame ones, with some missing. Of 600,000 or so clones in the sample, approximately 95% are singletons; the top ten hold around 0.11%. The naive CD8 population came from CD45RO-negative cells selected for CCR7, without terminally differentiated effector memory CD45RA+ cells. CDR1 SGHTS and CDR2 YDEGEE come from the germline V gene. CDR3 size: 15 residues. V was shortened by 0 bases and J by 0 bases, with 10 bases between the two germline ends.

The chain carries TRBV5-8 and TRBJ2-7; D is ambiguous. Sequencing was performed on naive CD8+ T cells sorted from blood. This clonotype originated in a woman younger than 45 in good health. The CDR3 DNA follows: TGTGCCAGCAGCTTGGAGTTAGGAAGCTCCTACGAGCAGTACTTC. It yields the protein CASSLELGSSYEQYF.